This entry lists 3 T cell receptor beta chains sequenced from one sample in a study of CXCR3-negative and CXCR3-positive naive CD8 T cells (dated by TCRdb to about 2019). The instrument was a NextSeq 550. The Human TCR Profiling Kit (MiLaboratory) was used to prepare UMI-labeled 5' RACE TRB cDNA libraries. TCRdb reprocessed the sequencing reads and holds a single record per CDR3 protein sequence, with no DNA. This sample's table has entries for a few thousand distinct CDR3 sequences. Together, the top ten hold about 2.5% of the sample. The specimen sequenced was naive CXCR3- CD8+ T cells from blood. What this sample's cell subset or site label stands for: CD45RO-CCR7+CD27+CD95- naive CD8+ T cells lacking CXCR3 (TNR3-). These receptors all come from a human donor in good health. Some clones in this sample may be carry-over from other donors' samples.

The CDR3 region is CASSGVGLAGSYEQYF. V is TRBV7-2 and J is TRBJ2-7; as DNA is missing, the TRBD2 call by TCRdb cannot be tested. Germline CDR1 reads SGHTA; CDR2 reads FQGNSA. The CDR3 has 16 residues.

The chain recombines TRBV5-1 with TRBJ1-1. This CDR3 spans 16 amino acids. Per the germline V gene, CDR1 is SGHRS and CDR2 is YFSETQ. The CDR3 sequence: CASSSLIDNVNTEAFF.

The chain is built from TRBV9 and TRBJ2-1. CDR3 length equals 14 residues. Germline V lookup: CDR1 SGDLS, CDR2 YYNGEE. The CDR3 sequence is CASSVDSSDNEQFF. The full variable domain, rest sourced from reference TRBV9 and TRBJ2-1, is DSGVTQTPKHLITATGQRVTLRCSPRSGDLSVYWYQQSLDQGLQFLIQYYNGEERAKGNILERFSAQQFPDLHSELNLSSLELGDSALYFCASSVDSSDNEQFFGPGTRLTVL.